These 2 T cell receptor beta chains originate from one sample sequenced in a study of vaccination effects on CD4 cells after COVID-19. At the end of 10 days of culture, CD4+ T cells were isolated. Each participant was administered two doses of either the BNT162b2 or the mRNA-1273 vaccine. For these receptors, no antigen is known. Some clones are missing from TCRdb's copy, which holds only in-frame ones; the method was immunoSEQ multiplex PCR. Of tens of thousands of clones listed, approximately 80% are singletons. The sequencing here drew on CD4+ T cells from PBMCs cultured without peptide, taken after COVID-19 vaccination. All receptors derive from a human donor who received a COVID-19 vaccine.

The gene calls are TRBV10-2 and TRBJ2-7; TRBD1 matches at 7 bases. CDR3 length equals 18 residues. The germline gives CDR1 WSHSY, CDR2 SAAADI. V lost 4 bases, J lost 0 bases, and 15 bases stayed unmatched. The CDR3 bases are TGCGCCAGCAGTGGAACAGGGGCCCAGGGCACTTTCTCCTACGAGCAGTACGTC. It translates to CASSGTGAQGTFSYEQYV.

This clone was picked up one time. The J gene is TRBJ2-3, the V gene TRBV11-3, with 10 nucleotides matching TRBD1. From germline, CDR1 is SGHNT and CDR2 YENEEA. Germline trimming cut 3 bases from V and 1 base from J; bases unmatched to any gene: 1. CDR3 size: 15 residues. The CDR3 is CASSFGTGGTDTQYF. CDR3 in DNA: TGTGCCAGCAGCTTCGGGACAGGGGGCACAGATACGCAGTATTTT.